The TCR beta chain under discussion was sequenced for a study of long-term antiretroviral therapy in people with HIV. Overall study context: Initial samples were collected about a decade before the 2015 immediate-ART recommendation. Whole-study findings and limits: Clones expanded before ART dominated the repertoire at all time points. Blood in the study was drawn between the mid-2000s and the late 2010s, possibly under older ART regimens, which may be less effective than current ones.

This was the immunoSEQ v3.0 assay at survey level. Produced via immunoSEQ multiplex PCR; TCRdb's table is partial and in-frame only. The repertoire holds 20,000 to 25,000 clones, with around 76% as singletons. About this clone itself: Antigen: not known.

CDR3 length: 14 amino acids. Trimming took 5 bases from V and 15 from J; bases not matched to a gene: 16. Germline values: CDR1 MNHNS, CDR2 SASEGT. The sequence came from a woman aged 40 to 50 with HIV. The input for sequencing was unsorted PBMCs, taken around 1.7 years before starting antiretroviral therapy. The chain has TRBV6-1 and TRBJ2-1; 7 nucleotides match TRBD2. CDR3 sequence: CASSPLTPQGEGFF. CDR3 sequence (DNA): TGTGCCAGCAGTCCACTGACCCCCCAAGGGGAGGGGTTCTTC.